The entry below gives a single TCR beta chain sequence along with its context. In the source study's methods: Estimation of nucleated cell counts relied on the amplification of reference gene primers. Here immunoSEQ multiplex PCR was the method, and the copy in TCRdb shows in-frame clones only, minus some. V and J calls and clone size follow that table, whereas D and trimming were derived from the DNA. This sample has 100,000 to 110,000 clones, with approximately 89% found just once. The V gene's germline CDR1 is SEHNR and CDR2 FQNEAQ (reference sequence). The V gene end was trimmed by 5 bases and the J gene end by 10 bases; junction bases not matched to a gene: 2. The CDR3 loop spans 11 amino acids. This sample was included in a study of blood T cell repertoires in COVID-19. Study overall: T cells, B-cell-depleted T cells, or PBMCs provided the cDNA or gDNA that served as material.

The sequenced sample consisted of peripheral blood. The V gene is TRBV7-9, the J gene TRBJ2-1; 7 bases are shared with TRBD2. This sequence originates from a man in his forties or fifties with active COVID-19. The CDR3 nucleotides are TGTGCCAGCAGCGACGGGGGGGAGCAGTTCTTC. Its protein is CASSDGGEQFF. The whole variable domain, remainder taken from reference TRBV7-9 and TRBJ2-1, is DTGVSQNPRHKITKRGQNVTFRCDPISEHNRLYWYRQTLGQGPEFLTYFQNEAQLEKSRLLSDRFSAERPKGSFSTLEIQRTEQGDSAMYLCASSDGGEQFFGPGTRLTVL.